This T cell receptor beta chain derives from a study of T cells after yellow fever vaccination. This clonotype was recorded at least ten times. TCRdb re-called the 5' RACE reads through MiXCR, storing one row per CDR3 protein. The sample has some 400,000 distinct CDR3 sequences, about 6% seen once. The source is a man in his thirties or forties who received the YFV17D yellow fever vaccine. Sequencing was performed on PBMCs, taken 5 days after the yellow fever booster vaccination.

The DNA of the CDR3 is TGTGCCAGCAGTTTTTTTGGGGGAGTTGGTCCAGATACGCAGTATTTT. It is translated as CASSFFGGVGPDTQYF. The V gene is TRBV28, the J gene TRBJ2-3; D may be TRBD1 or TRBD2 (5 bases each). The CDR3 consists of 16 residues. Germline assignment: CDR1 MDHEN and CDR2 SYDVKM. Trimming removed 3 bases from V and 4 bases from J, with 17 bases in between.